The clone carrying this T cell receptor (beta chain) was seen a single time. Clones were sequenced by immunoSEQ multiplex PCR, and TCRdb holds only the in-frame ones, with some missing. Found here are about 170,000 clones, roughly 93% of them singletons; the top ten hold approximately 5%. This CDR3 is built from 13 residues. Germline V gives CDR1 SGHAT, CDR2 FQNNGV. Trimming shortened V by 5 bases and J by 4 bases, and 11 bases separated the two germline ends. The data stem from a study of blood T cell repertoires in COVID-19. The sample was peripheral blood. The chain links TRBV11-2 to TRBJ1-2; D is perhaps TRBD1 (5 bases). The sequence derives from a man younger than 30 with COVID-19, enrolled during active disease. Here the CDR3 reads CASSRAGFYGYTF. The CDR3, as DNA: TGTGCCAGCAGCCGAGCAGGGTTCTATGGCTACACCTTC.